A selection of T cell receptor beta chains follows, all from one sample in a study of blood T cell repertoires in COVID-19. Some clones are missing from TCRdb's copy, which holds only in-frame ones; the method was immunoSEQ multiplex PCR. The table includes around 250,000 clones, around 82% detected once. The specimen was peripheral blood. These receptors were taken from a man older than 75 with acute or convalescent COVID-19. CDR3s include the opening cysteine and the closing phenylalanine or tryptophan. The D gene is left open where the match is weak. Clone size is stated in some rows and not others, as once, few, many or a class when expanded.

j_gene | abundance | d_gene | v_gene | CDR3nt | CDR3aa
TRBJ1-3 | . | . | TRBV3-1/TRBV3-2 | TGTGCCAGCAGCCAAGGCGGGATCAATTCTGGAAACACCATATATTTT | CASSQGGINSGNTIYF
TRBJ1-6 | . | . | TRBV7-9 | TGTGCCAGCAGCCTCGGGAATTCACCCCTCCACTTT | CASSLGNSPLHF
TRBJ1-1 | many | TRBD1 | TRBV19 | TGTGCCAGTAGTATAATCGGGACAGGGGGGACTGAAGCTTTCTTT | CASSIIGTGGTEAFF
TRBJ2-7 | . | TRBD1 | TRBV7-9 | TGTGCCAGCAGCTTTCCGGGACAGGGGTCTATGGAGCAGTACTTC | CASSFPGQGSMEQYF
TRBJ1-5 | few | . | TRBV10-3 | TGTGCCATCACTCCGTCGAGCAATCAGCCCCAGCATTTT | CAITPSSNQPQHF
TRBJ1-2 | . | . | TRBV6-5 | TGTGCCAGCACAGCGGGTGGGCCCCCTAACTATGGCTACACCTTC | CASTAGGPPNYGYTF
TRBJ1-6 | . | . | TRBV5-4 | TGTGCCAGCAGCTTGGAGGGGTACGATTCACCCCTCCACTTT | CASSLEGYDSPLHF
TRBJ1-6 | . | . | TRBV28 | TGTGCCAGCAGTGAGGAAGGAGGCTCCTATAATTCACCCCTCCACTTT | CASSEEGGSYNSPLHF
TRBJ1-2 | few | . | TRBV19 | TGTGCCAGTAGTATCGCAGGGAACGGCTACACCTTC | CASSIAGNGYTF
TRBJ2-7 | . | TRBD2 | TRBV6-5 | TGTGCCAGCAGGGCGGGTAGCGGGGCCGCCTACGAGCAGTACTTC | CASRAGSGAAYEQYF
TRBJ2-5 | . | TRBD2 | TRBV5-4 | TGTGCCAGCAGCTTAATAGCGGGGGGGTCGGAGACCCAGTACTTC | CASSLIAGGSETQYF
TRBJ1-4 | . | TRBD1 | TRBV24-1 | TGTGCCACCAGCCTCAGGGGGAGACATGAAAAACTGTTTTTT | CATSLRGRHEKLFF
TRBJ1-1 | . | TRBD1 | TRBV27 | TGTGCCAGCAGTTTAGACAGGGGGCGAGGGTACACTGAAGCTTTCTTT | CASSLDRGRGYTEAFF
TRBJ2-3 | few | TRBD2 | TRBV10-3 | TGTGCCATCAGTTCTGCTCTAGCGGGAGGTACAGATACGCAGTATTTT | CAISSALAGGTDTQYF
TRBJ2-7 | few | TRBD1 | TRBV2 | TGTGCCAGCAGTGAGGGGAACGGACAGGGTGGCGACGAGCAGTACTTC | CASSEGNGQGGDEQYF
TRBJ2-7 | . | TRBD1 | TRBV5-6 | TGTGCCAGCAGCCAGAGTGGGGACAGTACCTACGAGCAGTACTTC | CASSQSGDSTYEQYF
TRBJ2-1 | . | TRBD2 | TRBV6-4 | TGTGCCAGCAGTGACTGGACTAGCGGGAGACAAAATGAGCAGTTCTTC | CASSDWTSGRQNEQFF
TRBJ2-5 | . | . | TRBV24-1 | TGTGCCACCTCTCCCGGTGGGGGGACGGGGGAGACCCAGTACTTC | CATSPGGGTGETQYF
TRBJ2-7 | . | . | TRBV5-4 | TGTGCCAGCAGCTTGGCTCAGACCTACGAGCAGTACTTC | CASSLAQTYEQYF
TRBJ1-6 | . | . | TRBV28 | TGTGCCAGCAGATCCGGACAGCCGAGTTCACCCCTCCACTTT | CASRSGQPSSPLHF
TRBJ1-1 | few | . | TRBV27 | TGTGCCAGCAGTTTATCGACGGGGAAAACTGAAGCTTTCTTT | CASSLSTGKTEAFF
TRBJ2-3 | . | TRBD2 | TRBV7-2 | TGTGCCAGCAGCCGCGGGCGGGGGGTCGTCGCAGATACGCAGTATTTT | CASSRGRGVVADTQYF
TRBJ2-7 | . | . | TRBV3-1/TRBV3-2 | TGTGCCAGCAGCCAAGGCCGCTGGGGCGGATACGAGCAGTACTTC | CASSQGRWGGYEQYF
TRBJ1-4 | . | . | TRBV20-1 | TGCAGTGCTACAGCGAATGAAAAACTGTTTTTT | CSATANEKLFF
TRBJ1-2 | . | TRBD1 | TRBV5-1 | TGCGCCAGCAGCCTCACCGGGACAGGGGGCACTGGCTACACCTTC | CASSLTGTGGTGYTF
TRBJ1-1 | . | . | TRBV18 | TGTGCCAGCTCACCACCGGGAGGCACGAACACTGAAGCTTTCTTT | CASSPPGGTNTEAFF
TRBJ2-1 | . | TRBD1 | TRBV6-5 | TGTGCCAGCAGTCCTACCGGGACAGGGGTATATGAGCAGTTCTTC | CASSPTGTGVYEQFF
TRBJ2-3 | . | TRBD2 | TRBV28 | TGTGCCAGCAGTCAGACTAGCGGGGACCGCACAGATACGCAGTATTTT | CASSQTSGDRTDTQYF
TRBJ2-1 | . | . | TRBV3-1/TRBV3-2 | TGTGCCAGCAGCCAAGAAATCCTTTCTACAGCAAATGAGCAGTTCTTC | CASSQEILSTANEQFF
TRBJ2-5 | once | TRBD2 | TRBV6-5 | TGTGCCAGCAGCCAACTAGCGGGGGAAGAGACCCAGTACTTC | CASSQLAGEETQYF
TRBJ2-7 | once | TRBD1 | TRBV3-1/TRBV3-2 | TGTGCCAGCAGCCAAGGGGACAGGGCGGGCGAGCAGTACTTC | CASSQGDRAGEQYF
TRBJ2-7 | . | TRBD1 | TRBV10-2 | TGCGCCAGCAGGGCGGGACAGGGATTATACGAGCAGTACTTC | CASRAGQGLYEQYF
TRBJ1-2 | . | TRBD1 | TRBV12-3/TRBV12-4 | TGTGCCAGCAGCCTGGACAGGGTCGGCTACACCTTC | CASSLDRVGYTF
TRBJ2-1 | . | TRBD2 | TRBV2 | TGTGCCAGCAAGCTCCATAGCGGGGGGGCGGATGAGCAGTTCTTC | CASKLHSGGADEQFF
TRBJ2-7 | . | . | TRBV21-1 | TGTGCCAGCAGCACAGGACAGGGAGGGGCCTACGAGCAGTACTTC | CASSTGQGGAYEQYF
TRBJ1-1 | . | . | TRBV30 | TGTGCCTGGAGTGTTGCCAGGGTGTTTAGAAGTGTCGGGACTGAAGCTTTCTTT | CAWSVARVFRSVGTEAFF
TRBJ1-5 | . | TRBD1 | TRBV28 | TGTGCCGCCAGAGGGACAGTCGCTAGTCAGCCCCAGCATTTT | CAARGTVASQPQHF
TRBJ1-1 | . | . | TRBV27 | TGTGCCAGCAGTTTATCGGCAGGAATGAACACTGAAGCTTTCTTT | CASSLSAGMNTEAFF
TRBJ2-2 | . | . | TRBV30 | TGTGCCTGGAGTTGGCAGGCGAACACCGGGGAGCTGTTTTTT | CAWSWQANTGELFF
TRBJ2-1 | . | TRBD2 | TRBV5-1 | TGCGCCAGCAGCTTGGCTAGCGGGAGTGTATCCTACAATGAGCAGTTCTTC | CASSLASGSVSYNEQFF
TRBJ1-4 | . | . | TRBV7-6 | TGTGCCAGCAGCGCCACAGGGTCTACTAATGAAAAACTGTTTTTT | CASSATGSTNEKLFF
TRBJ1-1 | . | . | TRBV3-1/TRBV3-2 | TGTGCCAGCAGCCGAACACTGAACACTGAAGCTTTCTTT | CASSRTLNTEAFF
TRBJ2-3 | . | TRBD1 | TRBV10-3 | TGTGCCATCAGTGTCACCGGGACAGGGACCGGTGGTGTTACGCAGTATTTT | CAISVTGTGTGGVTQYF
TRBJ2-1 | few | . | TRBV6-4 | TGTGCCAGCAGTGACTATGGCGCGGGGCACAATGAGCAGTTCTTC | CASSDYGAGHNEQFF
TRBJ1-5 | . | . | TRBV29-1 | TGCAGCGTTTCTGGACAGACCAATCAGCCCCAGCATTTT | CSVSGQTNQPQHF
TRBJ2-1 | . | . | TRBV3-1/TRBV3-2 | TGTGCCAGCAGCCAATCTCGAGCCAATGAGCAGTTCTTC | CASSQSRANEQFF
TRBJ2-1 | . | . | TRBV5-1 | TGCGCCAGCAGCCCCGCCCGTGGGACTTACAATGAGCAGTTCTTC | CASSPARGTYNEQFF
TRBJ2-5 | few | . | TRBV2 | TGTGCCAGCAGGAGGAGAGACAGGCTGGGTGGAGAGACCCAGTACTTC | CASRRRDRLGGETQYF
TRBJ2-5 | . | TRBD1 | TRBV6-1 | TGTGCCAGCAGTGATCAACAGGGGGTGGGAGAGACCCAGTACTTC | CASSDQQGVGETQYF
TRBJ1-1 | . | . | TRBV27 | TGTGCCAGCAGTTACAGAGGGAACGCTGAAGCTTTCTTT | CASSYRGNAEAFF
TRBJ2-1 | . | TRBD1 | TRBV11-1 | TGTGCCAGCAGCTTAGGAGTAGTGACAGGGGTAAATGAGCAGTTCTTC | CASSLGVVTGVNEQFF
TRBJ2-1 | once | TRBD2 | TRBV10-1 | TGCGCCAGCCTGAGATGGGCTAGCGGGGTCAGTGAGCAGTTCTTC | CASLRWASGVSEQFF
TRBJ1-2 | . | TRBD1 | TRBV5-4 | TGTGCCAGCAGCACGGGACAGGGTTTTTCTGACTATGGCTACACCTTC | CASSTGQGFSDYGYTF
TRBJ2-7 | few | TRBD2 | TRBV6-5 | TGTGCCAGCAGGCTAGCGGACCTTTACGAGCAGTACTTC | CASRLADLYEQYF